This T cell receptor (beta chain) originates from a study of cytomegalovirus exposure and HLA in healthy donors. Broader study findings: In an earlier analysis, about 87% or about 30%: the productive usage of most TCR beta V segments.

Points on this clone: Its antigen is not identified.

V trimming: 3 bases; J trimming: 2 bases; junction bases outside the gene matches: 3. The CDR3 consists of 15 residues. Germline values: CDR1 SGHAT, CDR2 FQNNGV. Primers included in the PCR were 60 Vbeta and 13 Jbeta primers. Some clones are missing from TCRdb's copy, which holds only in-frame ones; the method was immunoSEQ multiplex PCR. The sample consists of approximately 290,000 clones, over 70% of them appearing once. This receptor was obtained from a girl aged 2-10 years in good health and CMV-seronegative. The chain joins TRBV11-2 to TRBJ2-7, with 11 bases identical to TRBD2. The sample was PBMCs. DNA of the CDR3: TGTGCCAGCAGCTTTAGCGGGAGGGCCCCCTACGAGCAGTACTTC. Translated, it gives CASSFSGRAPYEQYF. The full variable domain, in which reference TRBV11-2 and TRBJ2-7 provide the parts outside the CDR3, is EAGVAQSPRYKIIEKRQSVAFWCNPISGHATLYWYQQILGQGPKLLIQFQNNGVVDDSQLPKDRFSAERLKGVDSTLKIQPAKLEDSAVYLCASSFSGRAPYEQYFGPGTRLTVT.